These T cell receptor beta chains were read from a single sample in a study of blood T cell repertoires in COVID-19. The repertoire was sequenced with immunoSEQ multiplex PCR; TCRdb's copy has only in-frame clones and lacks some. The repertoire consists of over 150,000 clones, with roughly four fifths occurring once and the leading ten covering around 11%. The sequenced sample was PBMCs or T cells enriched from blood (not recorded which). Receptor source: a man aged 35 to 55 who had recovered from COVID-19. CDR3s include the opening cysteine and the closing phenylalanine or tryptophan. The D gene is left open where the match is weak. Where a row states a size, it is once, few, many or the class of an expanded clone; other rows omit it.

TRBD1	medium-sized	TRBV6-1	TRBJ2-3	CASSETQGPDTQYF	TGTGCCAGCAGTGAAACACAGGGGCCAGATACGCAGTATTTT
TRBD1	-	TRBV10-3	TRBJ2-4	CAISEIEPGQGSVLLAKNIQYF	TGTGCCATCAGCGAAATCGAACCGGGACAGGGGTCGGTGTTACTAGCCAAAAACATTCAGTACTTC
-	-	TRBV15	TRBJ2-7	CATSREGLNYEQYF	TGTGCCACCAGCAGAGAAGGACTGAACTACGAGCAGTACTTC
-	-	TRBV12-3/TRBV12-4	TRBJ1-1	CASNLGQNTEAFF	TGTGCCAGCAACCTGGGACAGAACACTGAAGCTTTCTTT
-	few	TRBV4-3	TRBJ1-2	CASSQQIPEEYSNYGYTF	TGCGCCAGCAGCCAACAAATCCCGGAGGAATATTCTAACTATGGCTACACCTTC
-	-	TRBV30	TRBJ1-5	CAWSAGRDNQPQHF	TGTGCCTGGAGTGCTGGACGGGACAATCAGCCCCAGCATTTT
TRBD1	few	TRBV13	TRBJ1-1	CASSSWDRANTEAFF	TGTGCCAGCAGCTCGTGGGACAGGGCGAACACTGAAGCTTTCTTT
-	-	TRBV14	TRBJ1-2	CASSRMTYRGGYTF	TGTGCCAGCAGCCGGATGACCTATCGGGGAGGCTACACCTTC
TRBD2	-	TRBV7-2	TRBJ2-5	CASSPRGGRETQYF	TGTGCCAGCAGCCCTCGGGGGGGGAGAGAGACCCAGTACTTC
-	-	TRBV30	TRBJ1-2	CAWRGRGGYTF	TGTGCCTGGAGGGGTAGGGGTGGCTACACCTTC
TRBD2	-	TRBV7-3	TRBJ2-2	CASSPGGGTINTGELFF	TGTGCCAGCAGCCCCGGGGGGGGGACAATTAACACCGGGGAGCTGTTTTTT
-	-	TRBV2	TRBJ1-5	CASSGQPQEPQHF	TGTGCCAGCAGTGGACAGCCCCAGGAGCCCCAGCATTTT
-	-	TRBV7-3	TRBJ1-1	CASSPGLRNTEAFF	TGTGCCAGCAGCCCAGGACTCCGGAACACTGAAGCTTTCTTT
TRBD1	-	TRBV7-3	TRBJ1-3	CASSFGQGDTIYF	TGTGCCAGCAGCTTCGGACAGGGAGACACCATATATTTT
-	few	TRBV6-5	TRBJ1-4	CASMVAGYNEKLFF	TGTGCCAGCATGGTGGCAGGGTATAATGAAAAACTGTTTTTT
-	-	TRBV30	TRBJ1-2	CAWSSGEHGYTF	TGTGCCTGGAGTTCAGGGGAGCATGGCTACACCTTC
TRBD2	many	TRBV2	TRBJ2-1	CASITGTSNEQFF	TGTGCCAGCATTACCGGGACTAGCAATGAGCAGTTCTTC
TRBD1	-	TRBV18	TRBJ1-2	CASTATTGGVHGYTF	TGTGCCAGCACCGCTACGACAGGGGGCGTCCATGGCTACACCTTC
TRBD1	once	TRBV30	TRBJ1-4	CAWSPRDREMKKLFF	TGTGCCTGGAGTCCGCGGGACAGGGAAATGAAGAAACTGTTTTTT
-	few	TRBV12-3/TRBV12-4	TRBJ2-1	CASSLIRSNEQFF	TGTGCCAGCAGTTTGATCAGGTCCAATGAGCAGTTCTTC
TRBD1	-	TRBV4-1	TRBJ2-1	CASSQGQGAENEQFF	TGCGCCAGCAGCCAGGGACAGGGGGCTGAAAATGAGCAGTTCTTC
TRBD1	few	TRBV11-3	TRBJ1-1	CASAEQGATEAFF	TGTGCCAGCGCCGAACAGGGGGCTACTGAAGCTTTCTTT
TRBD2	-	TRBV6-1	TRBJ2-7	CASSEASGGQAKQYF	TGTGCCAGCAGTGAAGCCTCGGGAGGGCAAGCGAAGCAGTACTTC
-	-	TRBV7-3	TRBJ2-2	CASSMEYTGELFF	TGTGCCAGCAGCATGGAGTACACCGGGGAGCTGTTTTTT
TRBD2	-	TRBV5-4	TRBJ2-5	CASSFNRAGVGETQYF	TGTGCCAGCAGCTTTAATAGAGCGGGAGTGGGGGAGACCCAGTACTTC
TRBD2	few	TRBV27	TRBJ2-1	CASSSGTSGSHEQFF	TGTGCCAGCAGTTCAGGGACTAGCGGGAGCCATGAGCAGTTCTTC
-	-	TRBV18	TRBJ1-4	CASSPGQGNEKLFF	TGTGCCAGCTCACCGGGGCAGGGGAATGAAAAACTGTTTTTT
-	-	TRBV6-5	TRBJ1-4	CASRYRGHPKEKLFF	TGTGCCAGCAGATATCGTGGACACCCGAAAGAAAAACTGTTTTTT
-	few	TRBV27	TRBJ1-1	CASSSYRVYTEAFF	TGTGCCAGCAGTTCCTACAGGGTTTACACTGAAGCTTTCTTT
-	once	TRBV7-8	TRBJ2-5	CASSLAGHWQTQYF	TGTGCCAGCAGCTTAGCGGGGCATTGGCAGACCCAGTACTTC
-	-	TRBV9	TRBJ2-3	CASSPYPRGSTDTQYF	TGTGCCAGCAGCCCTTACCCGAGGGGGAGCACAGATACGCAGTATTTT
-	-	TRBV4-1	TRBJ1-3	CASSQTGVLPGNTIYF	TGCGCCAGCAGCCAAACAGGAGTCCTCCCTGGAAACACCATATATTTT
TRBD1	-	TRBV6-2/TRBV6-3	TRBJ2-7	CASSYLDRLYEQYF	TGTGCCAGCAGTTACCTGGACAGGCTCTACGAGCAGTACTTC
-	-	TRBV4-3	TRBJ1-1	CASSRVAGETEAFF	TGCGCCAGCAGCCGAGTGGCAGGGGAGACTGAAGCTTTCTTT
TRBD1	-	TRBV9	TRBJ2-5	CASSMGGTGQETQYF	TGTGCCAGCAGCATGGGGGGGACAGGGCAAGAGACCCAGTACTTC
-	once	TRBV27	TRBJ2-1	CASSLSPSSYNEQFF	TGTGCCAGCAGTTTATCGCCCAGCTCCTACAATGAGCAGTTCTTC
-	-	TRBV28	TRBJ2-3	CASSSDRSTDTQYF	TGTGCCAGCAGTTCTGACAGAAGCACAGATACGCAGTATTTT
-	-	TRBV27	TRBJ2-7	CASSWRFRDEQYF	TGTGCCAGCAGTTGGCGGTTCAGGGACGAGCAGTACTTC
TRBD1	-	TRBV5-1	TRBJ1-4	CASSSGTGNEKLFF	TGCGCCAGCAGCTCCGGGACAGGGAATGAAAAACTGTTTTTT
TRBD2	-	TRBV5-4	TRBJ2-1	CASSRLAGGWYNEQFF	TGTGCCAGCAGCAGATTAGCGGGAGGATGGTACAATGAGCAGTTCTTC
-	-	TRBV27	TRBJ1-1	CASSPAGGTEAFF	TGTGCCAGCTCCCCTGCGGGGGGCACTGAAGCTTTCTTT
TRBD2	once	TRBV10-3	TRBJ2-5	CAIRGQAGLAGGGETQYF	TGTGCCATCAGGGGGCAGGCGGGACTAGCGGGAGGAGGGGAGACCCAGTACTTC
-	-	TRBV5-1	TRBJ1-4	CASRRPGHEKLFF	TGCGCCAGCCGGCGGCCAGGGCATGAAAAACTGTTTTTT